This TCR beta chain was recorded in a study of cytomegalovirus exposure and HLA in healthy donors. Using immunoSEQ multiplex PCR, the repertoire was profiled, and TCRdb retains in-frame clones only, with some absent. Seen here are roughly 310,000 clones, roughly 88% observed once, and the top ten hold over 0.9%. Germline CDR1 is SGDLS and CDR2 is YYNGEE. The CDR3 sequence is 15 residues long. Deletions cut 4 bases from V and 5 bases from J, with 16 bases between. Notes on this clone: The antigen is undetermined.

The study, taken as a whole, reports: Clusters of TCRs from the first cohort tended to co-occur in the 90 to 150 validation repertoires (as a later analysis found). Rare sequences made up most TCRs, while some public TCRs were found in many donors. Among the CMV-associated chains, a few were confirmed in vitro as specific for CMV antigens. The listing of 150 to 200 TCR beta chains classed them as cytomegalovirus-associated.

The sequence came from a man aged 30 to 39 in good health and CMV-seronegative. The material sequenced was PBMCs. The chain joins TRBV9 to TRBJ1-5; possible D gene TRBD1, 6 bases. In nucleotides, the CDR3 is TGTGCCAGCAGCCCAGAGGGGGGGCTCGATCAGCCCCAGCATTTT. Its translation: CASSPEGGLDQPQHF.